This note documents a single T cell receptor beta chain sequence. This entry comes from a study of beta chain features in type 1 diabetes. The investigators reverse transcribed all of the isolated RNA, so they sequenced expressed TCRB transcripts. Mean read depth for naive, central memory and regulatory T cell samples was several million reads. The assay was immunoSEQ multiplex PCR, and TCRdb's table has in-frame clones only and misses some. This repertoire shows roughly 500,000 clones, roughly 31% found once; its top ten account for about 0.06%. Germline V lookup: CDR1 SGHDN, CDR2 FVKESK. The length of the CDR3 is 17 residues. V was cut by 2 bases and J by 0 bases, with 14 bases left in between.

This chain joins TRBV14 and TRBJ2-1; TRBD2 is a possible D gene (6 bases). The receptor's source is a man younger than 35 in good health. The sequenced sample was naive CD4+ T cells from blood. CDR3 coding DNA: TGTGCCAGCAGCCAAACCTGGGGGGAGAGCTCCTACAATGAGCAGTTCTTC. This codes for CASSQTWGESSYNEQFF.